Each of the 23 T cell receptor beta chains below was sequenced from the same sample in a study of cytotoxic CD8 clonotypes in ibrutinib-treated CLL. Some clones are missing from TCRdb's copy, which holds only in-frame ones; the method was immunoSEQ multiplex PCR. The table lists around 70,000 clones, over 75% of them singletons. The specimen comprised PBMCs, sampled after 12 months of ibrutinib treatment. Receptor source: a human donor with chronic lymphocytic leukemia.

The chain joins TRBV9 to TRBJ2-2; the match to TRBD1 covers 10 bases. CDR3 length equals 16 residues. V dropped 4 bases and J dropped 5; count of bases not matched to a gene: 8. Germline CDR1 SGDLS, CDR2 YYNGEE. Here the CDR3 DNA reads TGTGCCAGCAGCCCCCTCGGGACAGGGGTTACCGGGGAGCTGTTTTTT. It encodes CASSPLGTGVTGELFF.

This chain uses TRBV7-3 with TRBJ2-1, with TRBD2 matching over 14 bases. The CDR3 is 17 residues long. Trimming removed 5 bases from V and 1 base from J; junction bases left unmatched: 4. Germline V gene sequence: CDR1 SGHTA, CDR2 FQGTGA. The DNA of the CDR3 is TGTGCCAGCAGCGGACTAGCGGGAGGAGCGTCCTACAATGAGCAGTTCTTC. It yields the protein CASSGLAGGASYNEQFF.

V and J are TRBV19 and TRBJ2-2; 8 positions match TRBD1. The CDR3 totals 16 residues. Germline V gives CDR1 LNHDA, CDR2 SQIVND (reference sequence). Trimming removed 5 bases from V and 2 bases from J; junction bases left unmatched: 7. CDR3 loop: CASSVDRAPNTGELFF. Here the CDR3 DNA reads TGTGCCAGTAGTGTGGACAGGGCCCCTAACACCGGGGAGCTGTTTTTT.

The chain links TRBV10-3 to TRBJ1-5; 7 bases are shared with TRBD1. The germline CDR1 and CDR2 sequences are ENHRY and SYGVKD. The CDR3 sequence is 16 residues long. J lost 1 base, V lost 2 bases, and 5 bases had no gene match. As DNA, the CDR3 is TGTGCCATCAGTGAGGGGAGGGACAGAAGCAATCAGCCCCAGCATTTT. This gives the protein CAISEGRDRSNQPQHF.

The rearrangement uses TRBV7-9 and TRBJ1-2; D not resolved. The germline CDR1 and CDR2 sequences are SEHNR and FQNEAQ (reference sequence). V was cut by 8 bases and J by 1 base, with 5 bases left in between. The CDR3 sequence is 11 residues long. The CDR3 DNA sequence: TGTGCCAGCGAGGGTAACTATGGCTACACCTTC. Encoded protein: CASEGNYGYTF.

This rearrangement joins TRBV21-1 to TRBJ2-1; the table calls TRBD1, which could not be checked here. TRBV21-1 is flagged as a pseudogene. CDR3 size: 16 residues. Here the CDR3 reads CASSPEEDSPYNEQFF. In DNA form, the CDR3 reads TGTGCCAGCAGCCCCGAAGAGGACAGCCCCTACAATGAGCAGTTCTTC.

The chain employs TRBV27 and TRBJ2-1, with TRBD1 matching 7 bases. This CDR3 has 13 residues. Trimming at V came to 5 bases and at J to 8 bases, leaving 6 bases not matched to a gene. CDR1 is MNHEY and CDR2 is SMNVEV in the germline V gene (reference sequence). This CDR3 is CASSPLTGYEQFF. CDR3 DNA: TGTGCCAGCAGTCCATTGACAGGGTATGAGCAGTTCTTC.

V and J are TRBV6-1 and TRBJ2-1; TRBD1 might be the D (6 bases). V lost 4 bases and J 0 bases, leaving 16 bases between the germline ends. This CDR3 is 17 amino acids long. CDR1 MNHNS and CDR2 SASEGT come from the germline V gene. The CDR3 DNA follows: TGTGCCAGCAGTGCCCGGACAGTACCCAGCTCCTACAATGAGCAGTTCTTC. Translated: CASSARTVPSSYNEQFF.

This clone occurred once. The rearrangement links TRBV19 to TRBJ1-5, with 7 bases matching TRBD1. This CDR3 spans 17 amino acids. With 0 bases clipped from V and 3 bases from J, the junction kept 8 bases outside the gene matches. The V gene's germline CDR1 is LNHDA and CDR2 SQIVND (reference sequence). CDR3 in amino acids: CASSIDSRQGNNQPQHF. CDR3 DNA: TGTGCCAGTAGTATAGATTCCCGACAGGGCAACAATCAGCCCCAGCATTTT.

This sequence joins TRBV6-5 and TRBJ2-7, with D perhaps being TRBD1 or TRBD2 (6 bases each). Germline CDR1 and CDR2: MNHEY and SVGAGI. The CDR3 contains 13 residues. The ends were cut back, 7 bases at V and 1 base at J, with 11 bases in the middle. The CDR3 DNA reads TGTGCCAGCACCGGAGGGGGGTCCTACGAGCAGTACTTC. It encodes CASTGGGSYEQYF.

The chain carries TRBV2 and TRBJ2-1; tentative D call: TRBD2 (5 bases). Between the trimmed V and J ends, which lost 8 bases and 0 bases, there was a span of 11 bases. This CDR3 has 14 residues. Per the germline V gene, CDR1 is SNHLY and CDR2 is FYNNEI. This CDR3 reads CASVRESSYNEQFF. In DNA form, the CDR3 reads TGTGCCAGCGTGAGGGAAAGCTCCTACAATGAGCAGTTCTTC.

This sequence joins TRBV6-1 and TRBJ2-6; 8 bases align to TRBD2. The CDR3 is 18 residues long. CDR1 MNHNS and CDR2 SASEGT come from the germline V gene. J gave up 0 bases and V 4 bases, and 8 bases lay outside the gene matches. The CDR3 reads CASSAGTSITSGANVLTF. Written as DNA, the CDR3 is TGTGCCAGCAGTGCGGGGACTAGTATCACCTCTGGGGCCAACGTCCTGACTTTC.

The chain employs TRBV4-1 and TRBJ1-1; 7 bases line up with TRBD1. The germline gives CDR1 MGHRA, CDR2 YSYEKL. The ends lost 1 base at V and 11 bases at J; junction bases unmatched: 13. This CDR3 has 15 residues. CDR3 coding DNA: TGCGCCAGCAGCCAAGGGGCAGGGGGTTTTTCTTTCGCTTTCTTT. Encoded protein: CASSQGAGGFSFAFF.

The V gene is TRBV27, the J gene TRBJ1-5, with unresolved D. The CDR3 totals 13 residues. Germline V gene data show CDR1 as MNHEY and CDR2 as SMNVEV (reference sequence). Trimming left V 4 bases short and J 5 bases short, with 9 bases between. DNA of the CDR3: TGTGCCAGCAGTTCAACTCTTCATCAGCCCCAGCATTTT. It translates to CASSSTLHQPQHF.

V and J are TRBV6-1 and TRBJ1-3; the D gene is possibly TRBD1 (6 bases). V was trimmed by 8 bases and J by 1 base, leaving 15 bases between them. Germline loops: CDR1 MNHNS, CDR2 SASEGT. The CDR3 is made up of 15 amino acids. As DNA, the CDR3 is TGTGCCAGCGGGCCTACAGGGTTGTCTGGAAACACCATATATTTT. Translating gives CASGPTGLSGNTIYF.

V and J are TRBV11-3 and TRBJ2-7; D ambiguous. This CDR3 has 17 amino acids. Trimming removed 3 bases from V and 1 base from J, with 19 bases in between. Germline CDR1 SGHNT, CDR2 YENEEA. The CDR3 DNA reads as TGTGCCAGCAGCTTGCACTCTACCCTACCATATTCCTACGAGCAGTACTTC. Translation gives CASSLHSTLPYSYEQYF.

The chain joins TRBV11-3 to TRBJ1-1; D is possibly TRBD1 (5 bases). This CDR3 region has 13 residues. Per germline, CDR1 SGHNT and CDR2 YENEEA. V was shortened by 6 bases and J by 1 base, with 9 bases between the two germline ends. CDR3 nucleotides: TGTGCCAGCAGAAGGACACAGAACACTGAAGCTTTCTTT. As protein: CASRRTQNTEAFF.

This chain joins TRBV5-5 and TRBJ2-5, with D hard to call. The CDR3 consists of 11 residues. The V gene's germline CDR1 is SGHKS and CDR2 YYEKEE (reference sequence). V dropped 2 bases and J dropped 5 bases, with 4 bases sitting between them. The CDR3 loop reads CASSLYETQYF. DNA for the CDR3: TGTGCCAGCAGCTTATATGAGACCCAGTACTTC.

The gene calls are TRBV28 and TRBJ2-7; D is ambiguous. Germline V lookup: CDR1 MDHEN, CDR2 SYDVKM. Trimming pared 5 bases from V and 3 bases from J, leaving 14 bases between. The CDR3 sequence is 14 residues long. The CDR3 coding sequence is TGTGCCAGCAGTAACAATCGTAACAACTACGAGCAGTACTTC. Amino acid sequence: CASSNNRNNYEQYF.

The chain joins TRBV5-1 to TRBJ2-2, with D tentatively TRBD2 (6 bases). V was trimmed by 0 bases and J by 7 bases, leaving 13 bases between them. The CDR3 spans 15 residues. Germline loops: CDR1 SGHRS, CDR2 YFSETQ. The CDR3 region has the DNA TGCGCCAGCAGCTTGGCCGGCAGGGAGGACGGGGAGCTGTTTTTT. This encodes CASSLAGREDGELFF.

The V gene is TRBV7-2, the J gene TRBJ1-3, with D possibly matching TRBD1 (6 bases). Trimming pared 4 bases from V and 0 bases from J, leaving 10 bases between. Germline assignment: CDR1 SGHTA and CDR2 FQGNSA. The CDR3 covers 15 residues. The CDR3 nucleotides read TGTGCCAGCAGCTCGACAGGCGGCTCTGGAAACACCATATATTTT. It encodes CASSSTGGSGNTIYF.

The chain has TRBV28 and TRBJ1-5; no definite D call. V was clipped by 8 bases and J by 6 bases, with 17 bases between them. The germline gives CDR1 MDHEN, CDR2 SYDVKM. The CDR3 is 14 amino acids. CDR3 in DNA: TGTGCCAGCGGCTCGAGGGTCTCCTTTCAGCCCCAGCATTTT. Protein sequence: CASGSRVSFQPQHF.

This sequence joins TRBV21-1 and TRBJ2-3. TRBV21-1 is described as a pseudogene. The CDR3 is made up of 13 amino acids. This chain's CDR3 is CASSKALPDTQYF. CDR3 nucleotide sequence: TGTGCCAGCAGCAAAGCGCTTCCAGATACGCAGTATTTT.